This TCR beta chain was recorded in a study of blood T cells in healthy people across ages. Study-wide results and limits: Roughly linear declines in TCR beta diversity per million T cells occurred with age. Possibly, changes in expanded clonotypes were confounded because donor CMV status was unknown. The lack of PBMC sorting stopped any conclusive naive versus antigen-experienced comparison. The authors considered diversity estimates from one million T cells to be underestimates.

The CDR3 extends over 17 amino acids. V was trimmed by 0 bases and J by 0 bases, leaving 14 bases between them. From germline, CDR1 is LNHNV and CDR2 YYDKDF (reference sequence). This clonotype was detected only once. Its antigen is not identified. With a J-beta primer mix and a sample-barcoded 5' primer, a second PCR ran roughly 6 to 12 cycles. TCRdb re-analysed the 5' RACE reads in MiXCR, keeping a single row per CDR3 protein. The sample consists of about a million distinct CDR3 sequences, approximately 49% of them appearing once. This clonotype originated in a man aged 25 to 40 in good health. The chain uses TRBV15 and TRBJ1-2, with D possibly TRBD1 on 6 matching bases. The source material was blood. CDR3 protein: CATSRDNQGQANYGYTF. DNA of the CDR3: TGTGCCACCAGCAGAGATAACCAGGGACAAGCTAACTATGGCTACACCTTC.